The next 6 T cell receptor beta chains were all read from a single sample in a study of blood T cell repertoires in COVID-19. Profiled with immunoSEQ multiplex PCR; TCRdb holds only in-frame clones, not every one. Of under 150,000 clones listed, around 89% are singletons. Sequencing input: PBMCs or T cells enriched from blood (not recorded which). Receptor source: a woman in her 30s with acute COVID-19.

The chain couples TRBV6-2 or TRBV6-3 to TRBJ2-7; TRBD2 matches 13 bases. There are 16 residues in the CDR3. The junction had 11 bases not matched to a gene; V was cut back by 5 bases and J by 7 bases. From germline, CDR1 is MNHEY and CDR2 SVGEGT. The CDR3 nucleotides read TGTGCCAGCAGTGACGCCTGGACTAGCGGGAGACAGGAGCAGTACTTC. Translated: CASSDAWTSGRQEQYF.

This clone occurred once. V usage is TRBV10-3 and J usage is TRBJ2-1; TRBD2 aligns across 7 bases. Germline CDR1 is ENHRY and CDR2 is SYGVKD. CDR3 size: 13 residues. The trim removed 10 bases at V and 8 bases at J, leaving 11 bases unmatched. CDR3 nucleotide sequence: TGTGCCACCGGGGGAGGGGTTCTGGATGAGCAGTTCTTC. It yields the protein CATGGGVLDEQFF.

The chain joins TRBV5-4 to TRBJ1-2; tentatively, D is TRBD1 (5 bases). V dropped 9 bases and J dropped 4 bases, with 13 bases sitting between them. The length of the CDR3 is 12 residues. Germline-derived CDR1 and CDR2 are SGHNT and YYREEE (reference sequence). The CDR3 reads CATQAGPYGYTF. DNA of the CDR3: TGTGCCACCCAGGCAGGGCCCTATGGCTACACCTTC.

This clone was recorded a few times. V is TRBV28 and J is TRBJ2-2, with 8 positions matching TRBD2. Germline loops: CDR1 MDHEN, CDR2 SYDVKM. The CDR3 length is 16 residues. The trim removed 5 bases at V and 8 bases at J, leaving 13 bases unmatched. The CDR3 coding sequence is TGTGCCAGCAGTGCGACTAGCGTTATGGTTATGGGGGAGCTGTTTTTT. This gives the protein CASSATSVMVMGELFF. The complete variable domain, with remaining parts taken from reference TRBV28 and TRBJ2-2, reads DVKVTQSSRYLVKRTGEKVFLECVQDMDHENMFWYRQDPGLGLRLIYFSYDVKMKEKGDIPEGYSVSREKKERFSLILESASTNQTSMYLCASSATSVMVMGELFFGEGSRLTVL.

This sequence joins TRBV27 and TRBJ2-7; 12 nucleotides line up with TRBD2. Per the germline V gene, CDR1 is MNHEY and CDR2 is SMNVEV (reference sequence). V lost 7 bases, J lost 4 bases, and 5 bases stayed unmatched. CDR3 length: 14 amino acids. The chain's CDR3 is CASIRLAGAYEQYF. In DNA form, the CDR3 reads TGTGCCAGCATCCGACTAGCGGGAGCGTACGAGCAGTACTTC.

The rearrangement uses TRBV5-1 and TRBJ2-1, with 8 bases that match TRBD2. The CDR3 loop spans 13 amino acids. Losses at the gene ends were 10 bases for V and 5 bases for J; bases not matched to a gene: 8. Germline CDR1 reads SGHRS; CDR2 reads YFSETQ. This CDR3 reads CASGLVTDNEQFF. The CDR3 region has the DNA TGCGCCTCGGGACTAGTGACCGACAATGAGCAGTTCTTC.